This T cell receptor beta chain was observed in a study of cytomegalovirus exposure and HLA in healthy donors. Study context: Among the roughly 400 donors who were genotyped, 81% fell in the genetic ancestry cluster that is associated with self-reported Caucasian donors. Study findings and constraints: Later on, analysis showed that most CMV-associated TCR beta chains appeared to be HLA-restricted.

The donors, nominally healthy at sampling, likely had unrecorded immune exposures. The CDR3 covers 14 residues. The V segment lost 4 bases and the J segment 3 bases; nucleotides outside the gene matches: 3. Germline-derived CDR1 and CDR2 are SGHTA and FQGNSA. PCR was performed using 60 Vbeta and 13 Jbeta primers. Measured with immunoSEQ multiplex PCR; TCRdb has only the in-frame clones, and not every one. The sample holds under 50,000 clones, 72% seen once. Regarding this clone: Antigen: not known.

What was sequenced was PBMCs. This TCR came from a young man in good health and CMV-seronegative. This sequence joins TRBV7-2 and TRBJ1-1; TRBD1 matches 9 bases. The CDR3: CASSYDRGDTEAFF. The CDR3 nucleotides read TGTGCCAGCAGCTACGACAGGGGGGACACTGAAGCTTTCTTT.